This T cell receptor (beta chain) came from a study of glioma-infiltrating T cells after dendritic cell vaccination. Study-wide background: Glioblastoma patients came from Phase I and II dendritic cell vaccination trials.

The sample's time point: after dendritic cell vaccination, including at tumor progression/relapse. Blood PBMC samples: pre-vaccination, two weeks post third vaccination, and at tumor progression. The germline V gene encodes CDR1 SGHRS and CDR2 YFSETQ. This CDR3 comprises 18 residues. V lost 3 bases and J lost 4; bases outside the gene matches: 9. Amplification used 60 V beta primers and 13 J beta primers. TCRdb keeps only in-frame clones here, not all; method: immunoSEQ multiplex PCR. The sample shows just under 100,000 clones, 80% of them seen only once. This chain links TRBV5-1 with TRBJ2-2; TRBD2 aligns across 13 bases. Sequenced here: blood, sampled after dendritic cell vaccination. This clonotype originated in a human donor with glioblastoma. CDR3 bases: TGCGCCAGCAGCTCCAGGACTAGCGGGAGAGTCCGCACCGGGGAGCTGTTTTTT. It is translated as CASSSRTSGRVRTGELFF.